This paragraph reports one T cell receptor beta chain. Its specificity is not known. These data belong to a study of CD4+ T cells in melanoma. Notes on the study in general: Reportedly, melanoma neoantigen-specific CD4+ T cells showed varied differentiation states. A reported correlation linked neoantigen-specific CD4+ T cells to CD8+, macrophage and B cell function.

The table came from immunoSEQ multiplex PCR; TCRdb's copy has only in-frame clones and leaves some out. The sample contains about 140,000 clones, around 90% of which appear only once. Germline assignment: CDR1 SGHVS and CDR2 FNYEAQ. The CDR3 sequence is 16 residues long. The V and J ends lost 5 bases and 10 bases respectively, with 21 bases between them. This chain links TRBV7-6 with TRBJ1-6, with D maybe TRBD1 (6 bases). This TCR derives from a human donor with melanoma. CDR3 amino acids: CASSTGASLGESPLHF. The CDR3 nucleotides read TGTGCCAGCAGCACGGGGGCCAGTCTCGGCGAATCACCCCTCCACTTT.